The text below deals with one TCR beta chain. Methods used by the authors: Researchers report that nucleated cell counts were estimated from reference gene primer amplification. Only in-frame clones appear in the TCRdb table, and some are missing; sequencing was by immunoSEQ multiplex PCR. V, J and clone size reflect that table, while D and trimming were determined from the DNA. The data show 60,000 to 75,000 clones, 65% to 90% seen once. The data belong to a study of blood T cell repertoires in COVID-19. Background on the study: From the United States, Italy and Spain came samples of acute and convalescent COVID-19. T cells, B-cell-depleted T cells, or PBMCs provided the cDNA or gDNA that served as material.

The CDR3 spans 16 residues. V gave up 0 bases and J gave up 0 bases; unmatched junction bases: 2. Per germline, CDR1 MGHRA and CDR2 YSYEKL. The chain uses TRBV4-1 and TRBJ2-1; 7 bases are a match to TRBD2. The sequencing sample was made of peripheral blood. This clonotype was obtained from a human donor in a cohort sampled during active COVID-19. CDR3 sequence reads: CASSQDGTNSYNEQFF. DNA of the CDR3: TGCGCCAGCAGCCAAGATGGGACTAACTCCTACAATGAGCAGTTCTTC.